Each of the 23 T cell receptor beta chains below was sequenced from the same sample in a study of early T cells in non-severe SARS-CoV-2 infection (dated by TCRdb to the early 2020s). The library came from 5' RACE. Sequencing took place on a NextSeq 500. In-frame beta chains were kept once TCRdb had trimmed the public reads at Q25 with fastp and called clones with MiXCR. Each entry merges the rows of one CDR3 protein and shows their most common DNA and genes. Present in this sample are 84,000 or so distinct CDR3 sequences, 14% to 15% of which were seen just once. Over 9.5% of the sample is in the top ten clones. Sample: whole blood. These receptors all come from an adult who was a healthcare worker with PCR-confirmed SARS-CoV-2 infection or an uninfected control (not recorded which).

This clonotype was seen repeatedly, ten times or more. This chain joins TRBV7-9 and TRBJ2-1; 8 positions match TRBD2. The CDR3 sequence is 14 residues long. The ends lost 5 bases at V and 7 bases at J; junction bases unmatched: 7. The germline V gene has CDR1 SEHNR and CDR2 FQNEAQ (reference sequence). Written as DNA, the CDR3 is TGTGCCAGCAGCCCCCGGGGGGGCAGGAATGAGCAGTTCTTC. This encodes CASSPRGGRNEQFF. The full variable domain, in which reference TRBV7-9 and TRBJ2-1 provide the parts outside the CDR3, is DTGVSQNPRHKITKRGQNVTFRCDPISEHNRLYWYRQTLGQGPEFLTYFQNEAQLEKSRLLSDRFSAERPKGSFSTLEIQRTEQGDSAMYLCASSPRGGRNEQFFGPGTRLTVL.

The chain combines TRBV19 with TRBJ2-2; no clear D gene. The ends were cut back, 2 bases at V and 5 bases at J, with 6 bases in the middle. This CDR3 is 13 amino acids long. The germline V gene encodes CDR1 LNHDA and CDR2 SQIVND (reference sequence). CDR3 nucleotides: TGTGCCAGTAGTATACAGGTGACCGGGGAGCTGTTTTTT. As protein: CASSIQVTGELFF.

The chain recombines TRBV7-3 with TRBJ2-1, with 8 bases fitting TRBD2. Germline V gene sequence: CDR1 SGHTA, CDR2 FQGTGA. Unmatched junction bases numbered 9, after V lost 4 bases and J lost 7 bases. The length of the CDR3 is 15 residues. CDR3 DNA sequence: TGTGCCAGCAGCTCTCTCGGGACTAGTTTGAATGAGCAGTTCTTC. Amino acids: CASSSLGTSLNEQFF.

There are a few counts of this clonotype. This chain links TRBV11-2 with TRBJ2-1; a possible D gene is TRBD2 (6 bases). The germline V gene encodes CDR1 SGHAT and CDR2 FQNNGV. The V and J ends lost 0 bases and 4 bases respectively, with 10 bases between them. This CDR3 is built from 15 residues. Here the CDR3 reads CASSLDGGNYNEQFF. The CDR3 DNA sequence: TGTGCCAGCAGCTTAGACGGGGGTAATTACAATGAGCAGTTCTTC.

The sample holds many counts of this clonotype. The chain combines TRBV7-6 with TRBJ2-1, with 7 positions matching TRBD1. With V trimmed by 2 bases and J by 4 bases, 17 bases remained unmatched. CDR3 length: 19 residues. Germline V gene data show CDR1 as SGHVS and CDR2 as FNYEAQ. The CDR3 spells CASSLRGQVGADLYNEQFF. DNA of the CDR3: TGTGCCAGCAGCTTAAGGGGGCAGGTGGGGGCAGATTTGTACAATGAGCAGTTCTTC.

The chain combines TRBV14 with TRBJ1-3; D is undetermined. From germline, CDR1 is SGHDN and CDR2 FVKESK. The CDR3 has 15 residues. V lost 1 base to trimming and J lost 0 bases, with 7 bases between them. CDR3 bases: TGTGCCAGCAGCCAAGGGCAGAGCTCTGGAAACACCATATATTTT. Translation gives CASSQGQSSGNTIYF.

This clonotype was recorded a few times. The CDR3 DNA is TGTGCCAGCTCTACGGGGGGAATAAGAGGTGCGCAGTATTTT. This sequence encodes CASSTGGIRGAQYF. J is TRBJ2-3 and V is TRBV7-2; TRBD2 matches at 7 bases. Germline V gene data show CDR1 as SGHTA and CDR2 as FQGNSA. The CDR3 consists of 14 residues. V was pared by 8 bases and J by 10 bases, with 15 bases of the junction left unmatched.

This clonotype was counted a few times. The chain is built from TRBV12-3 or TRBV12-4 and TRBJ1-1; TRBD1 matches at 9 bases. V lost 3 bases to trimming and J lost 4 bases; unmatched junction nucleotides: 9. The CDR3 consists of 16 residues. The CDR3 DNA reads TGTGCCAGCAGTTTGGGGCTTGGACAGGGGTCCACTGAAGCTTTCTTT. This codes for CASSLGLGQGSTEAFF.

This clonotype was seen a few times. V usage is TRBV10-3 and J usage is TRBJ2-2, with 10 bases lining up with TRBD1. The V gene end was trimmed by 8 bases and the J gene end by 6 bases; junction bases not matched to a gene: 6. CDR3 length equals 14 residues. Germline V gene sequence: CDR1 ENHRY, CDR2 SYGVKD. The CDR3 reads CAIGDRGVAGELFF. The DNA for the CDR3 is TGTGCCATCGGGGACAGGGGTGTTGCCGGGGAGCTGTTTTTT.

In nucleotides, the CDR3 is TGTGCCAGCAGAATATCCCGGGGCGAGCAGTACTTC. Translating gives CASRISRGEQYF. The chain joins TRBV6-6 to TRBJ2-7; TRBD2 might be the D (5 bases). The CDR3 spans 12 residues. V lost 6 bases and J lost 6, with 12 bases in between. Germline V gene data show CDR1 as MNHNY and CDR2 as SVGAGI (reference sequence).

The chain uses TRBV19 and TRBJ1-5; TRBD1 is a possible D gene (5 bases). Germline CDR1 is LNHDA and CDR2 is SQIVND (reference sequence). The CDR3 consists of 12 residues. V was pared by 6 bases and J by 9 bases, with 12 bases between. In DNA, the CDR3 is TGTGCCAGTAGCCCTCTCGGGGGGCCCCAGCATTTT. Residues: CASSPLGGPQHF.

The rearrangement uses TRBV28 and TRBJ1-5; D uncertain. Trimming stripped 4 bases from V and 3 bases from J, with 10 bases between. This CDR3 spans 14 amino acids. Germline CDR1 MDHEN, CDR2 SYDVKM. CDR3 in amino acids: CASSSRISNQPQHF. The CDR3 DNA sequence: TGTGCCAGCAGTTCCCGGATTTCCAATCAGCCCCAGCATTTT.

This clonotype has only a few counts. The gene calls are TRBV14 and TRBJ2-2; TRBD1 agrees at 8 bases. The germline gives CDR1 SGHDN, CDR2 FVKESK. V lost 4 bases and J lost 2; bases outside the gene matches: 6. The CDR3 loop spans 16 amino acids. CDR3 amino acids: CASSRRTGLNTGELFF. The CDR3 DNA reads TGTGCCAGCAGCCGGCGGACAGGGCTTAACACCGGGGAGCTGTTTTTT.

This clonotype has just a few counts. CDR3: CATLGKGTASTNEKLFF. The CDR3 DNA follows: TGTGCCACGCTAGGGAAAGGGACGGCTTCAACTAATGAAAAACTGTTTTTT. The chain uses TRBV24-1 and TRBJ1-4, with a tentative D call TRBD1 (5 bases). Germline assignment: CDR1 KGHDR and CDR2 SFDVKD. The V end lost 10 bases, the J end lost 0 bases, and 20 bases lay between the germline ends. This CDR3 comprises 17 residues.

As concerns this clonotype: The junction shows a germline mismatch at one end, possibly a read error. This chain links TRBV29-1 with TRBJ2-1; 11 bases agree with TRBD1. The CDR3 sequence is 14 residues long. Germline V CDR1 and CDR2: SQVTM, ANQGSEA. In DNA form, the CDR3 reads TGCAGCGTTGACCGGGACAGGGGGTGGAATGAGCAGCTCTTC. Protein sequence: CSVDRDRGWNEQLF.

The chain couples TRBV7-8 to TRBJ2-7; perhaps TRBD2 as D (5 bases). The germline V gene has CDR1 SGHVS and CDR2 FQNEAQ. There are 14 residues in the CDR3. V lost 2 bases and J 7 bases, leaving 15 bases between the germline ends. The CDR3 loop reads CASSLLSRGYEQYF. DNA for the CDR3: TGTGCCAGCAGCTTATTAAGCAGAGGGTATGAGCAGTACTTC.

This clonotype was seen more than once but under ten times. The chain links TRBV3-1 to TRBJ2-7; 9 bases match TRBD2. CDR1 LGHDT and CDR2 YNNKEL come from the germline V gene (reference sequence). Trimming removed 0 bases from V and 4 bases from J; junction bases left unmatched: 4. This CDR3 region has 15 residues. CDR3 amino acids: CASSQEPSGEYEQYF. The CDR3 bases are TGTGCCAGCAGCCAAGAACCTAGCGGGGAGTACGAGCAGTACTTC.

Notes on this clonotype: Germline and junction disagree at one end, which may indicate a read error. The V call is TRBV29-1, the J call TRBJ1-1, with D unresolved. Germline V gene data show CDR1 as SQVTM and CDR2 as ANQGSEA. The CDR3 spans 11 residues. The chain's CDR3 is CSVIGWAEAFF. The DNA for the CDR3 is TGCAGCGTGATAGGGTGGGCTGAAGCCTTCTTT.

This clonotype appeared a few times. The chain combines TRBV5-1 with TRBJ2-2; TRBD1 agrees at 9 bases. CDR1 SGHRS and CDR2 YFSETQ come from the germline V gene. With 5 bases clipped from V and 3 bases from J, the junction kept 5 bases outside the gene matches. CDR3 length equals 15 residues. The CDR3 bases are TGCGCCAGCAGGCTTCGGACAGGGGACACCGGGGAGCTGTTTTTT. This encodes CASRLRTGDTGELFF.

CDR3 nucleotides: TGTGCCAGCAGCGTAGATCCGGGACTAGCGTCGAGGAATGAGCAGTTCTTC. Translation: CASSVDPGLASRNEQFF. The V gene is TRBV9, the J gene TRBJ2-1, with TRBD2 matching 10 bases. The CDR3 totals 17 residues. Per germline, CDR1 SGDLS and CDR2 YYNGEE. V lost 0 bases to trimming and J lost 7 bases; unmatched junction nucleotides: 10.

J is TRBJ1-1 and V is TRBV12-3 or TRBV12-4; D not resolved. CDR3 size: 14 residues. The V and J ends lost 7 bases and 5 bases respectively, with 17 bases between them. CDR3 protein: CASNTRLGRTEAFF. DNA of the CDR3: TGTGCCAGCAACACGCGGCTCGGTCGAACTGAAGCTTTCTTT.

V and J are TRBV9 and TRBJ2-7, with TRBD1 as a possible D gene (5 bases). V lost 8 bases and J lost 4, with 16 bases in between. Germline V gives CDR1 SGDLS, CDR2 YYNGEE. The CDR3 consists of 13 residues. The CDR3 reads CARERTDIYEQYF. The CDR3 DNA follows: TGTGCCAGAGAAAGAACGGACATTTACGAGCAGTACTTC.

The V call is TRBV10-3, the J call TRBJ2-3, with 9 nucleotides matching TRBD1. After removal of 5 bases from V and 0 bases from J, the junction contained 6 bases not matched to a gene. CDR3 length equals 16 residues. CDR1 and CDR2 (germline): ENHRY, SYGVKD. The DNA for the CDR3 is TGTGCCATCAGTCGGGACAGGGCATCAAGCACAGATACGCAGTATTTT. Translated, it gives CAISRDRASSTDTQYF.